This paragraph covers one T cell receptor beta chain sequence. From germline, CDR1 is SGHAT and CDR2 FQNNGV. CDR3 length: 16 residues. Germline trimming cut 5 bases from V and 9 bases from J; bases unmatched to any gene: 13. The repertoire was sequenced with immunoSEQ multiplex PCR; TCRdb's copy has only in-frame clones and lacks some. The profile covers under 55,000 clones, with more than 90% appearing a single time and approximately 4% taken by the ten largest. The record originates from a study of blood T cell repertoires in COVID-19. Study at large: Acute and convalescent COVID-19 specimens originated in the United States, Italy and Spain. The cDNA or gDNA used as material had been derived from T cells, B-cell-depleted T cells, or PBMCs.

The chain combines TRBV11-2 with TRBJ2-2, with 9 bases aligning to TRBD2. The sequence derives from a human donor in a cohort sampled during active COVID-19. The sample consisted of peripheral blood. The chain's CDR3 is CASSPAGLAGFRELFF. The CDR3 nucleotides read TGTGCCAGCAGCCCCGCCGGTCTAGCGGGGTTTCGGGAGCTGTTTTTT.